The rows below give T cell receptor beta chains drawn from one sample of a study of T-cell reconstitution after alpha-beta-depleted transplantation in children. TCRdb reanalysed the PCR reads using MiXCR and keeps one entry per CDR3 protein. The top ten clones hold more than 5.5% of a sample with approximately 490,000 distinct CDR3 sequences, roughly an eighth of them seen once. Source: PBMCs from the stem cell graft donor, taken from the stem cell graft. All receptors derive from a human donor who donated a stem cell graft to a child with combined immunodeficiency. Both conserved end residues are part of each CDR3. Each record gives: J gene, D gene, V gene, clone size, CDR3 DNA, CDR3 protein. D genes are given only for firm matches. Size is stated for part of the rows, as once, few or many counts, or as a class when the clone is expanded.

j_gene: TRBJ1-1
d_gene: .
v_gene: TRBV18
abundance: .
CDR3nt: TGTGCCAGCTCACCTCAGGGGCCGGGCACTGAAGCTTTCTTT
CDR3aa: CASSPQGPGTEAFF

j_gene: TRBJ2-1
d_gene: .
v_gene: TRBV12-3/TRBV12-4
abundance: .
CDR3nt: TGTGCCAGCGGACGGGACCTAGGGTACAATGAGCAGTTCTTC
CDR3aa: CASGRDLGYNEQFF

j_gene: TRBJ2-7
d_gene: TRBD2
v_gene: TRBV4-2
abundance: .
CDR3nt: TGTGCCAGCAGCCACTACCGGGAGGGCGTCTACGAGCAGTACTTC
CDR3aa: CASSHYREGVYEQYF

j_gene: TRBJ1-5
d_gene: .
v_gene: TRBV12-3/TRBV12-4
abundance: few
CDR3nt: TGTGCCAGCAGTTTAGTTACAGGGAACAATCAGCCCCAGCATTTT
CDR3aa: CASSLVTGNNQPQHF

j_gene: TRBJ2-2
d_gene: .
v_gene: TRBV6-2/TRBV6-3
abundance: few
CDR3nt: TGTGCCAGCAGTTACTCGATACCCACGGGAGACACCGGGGAGCTGTTTTTT
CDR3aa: CASSYSIPTGDTGELFF

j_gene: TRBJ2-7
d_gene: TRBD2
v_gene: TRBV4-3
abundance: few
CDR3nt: TGCGCCAGCAGCCAAGCACTAGCGGGAGGCTTCCCTCACGAGCAGTACTTC
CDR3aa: CASSQALAGGFPHEQYF

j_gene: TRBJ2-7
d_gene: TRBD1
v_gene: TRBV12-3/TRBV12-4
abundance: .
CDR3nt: TGTGCCAGCAGTTTAGCCAGGGGGCTGAACTACGAGCAGTACTTC
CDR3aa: CASSLARGLNYEQYF

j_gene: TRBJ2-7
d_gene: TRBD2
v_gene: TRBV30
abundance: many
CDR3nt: TGTGCCTGGATAGGCCTAGCGGTTCGTCGTCGGTACTTC
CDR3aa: CAWIGLAVRRRYF

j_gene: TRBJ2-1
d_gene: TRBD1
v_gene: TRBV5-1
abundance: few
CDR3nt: TGCGCCAGCAGCTCCTCCGGGACAGGGGTGTCCCATGAGCAGTTCTTC
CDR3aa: CASSSSGTGVSHEQFF

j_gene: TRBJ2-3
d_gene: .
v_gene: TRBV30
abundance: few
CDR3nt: TGTGCCTGGAGTTTGCGGGGCATGCAGTATTTT
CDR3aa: CAWSLRGMQYF